Sequencing of this T cell receptor (beta chain) was carried out in a study of T cell responses to AZD1222 COVID-19 vaccine. Repertoires were generated with immunoSEQ multiplex PCR, while TCRdb's copy carries only in-frame clones and drops some. The profile covers about 130,000 clones, with 86% appearing a single time and roughly an eighth taken by the ten largest. Trimming cost V 5 bases and J 3 bases, with 18 bases left between them. Germline CDR1 reads KGHDR; CDR2 reads SFDVKD. There are 16 residues in the CDR3. In its sample, this clone was seen a few times. The chain is built from TRBV24-1 and TRBJ1-2, with D possibly being TRBD1 (6 bases). This specimen consisted of peripheral blood, obtained on day 0 of AZD1222 vaccination. The TCR sequence derives from an adult in good health. The DNA of the CDR3 is TGTGCCACCAGTGCCCCGTTGGGGGGCGCGGACTATGGCTACACCTTC. Amino acids: CATSAPLGGADYGYTF.